These T cell receptor beta chains were read from a single sample in a study of shared clonotypes between healthy human individuals. The table came from immunoSEQ multiplex PCR; TCRdb's copy has only in-frame clones and leaves some out. This repertoire shows some 200,000 clones, 66% found once; its top ten account for over 9.5%. The sample comprised memory CD4+ T cells sorted from blood. The receptors derive from a man aged 25-45 years in good health. The conserved cysteine and the conserved F or W are not part of the CDR3 here.

V gene | CDR3 protein
TRBV28 | ASRLHGSGNTIY
TRBV5-6 | ASSLVGQGGYGYT
TRBV28 | ATSGGGKAWEKF
TRBV18 | ASSLKDLVAEQY
TRBV4-2 | ASSQPSGKGSYNEQF
TRBV11-2 | ASSLDRERSAF
TRBV11-3 | ASSFGVGSTQY
TRBV7-2 | ASSFQTGPETQY
TRBV5-5 | ASSYYVNEQY
TRBV5-1 | ARAVAGTGPSLGAYEQY
TRBV19 | ASRTTGAVGQPQH
TRBV19 | ASSGQPNTGELF